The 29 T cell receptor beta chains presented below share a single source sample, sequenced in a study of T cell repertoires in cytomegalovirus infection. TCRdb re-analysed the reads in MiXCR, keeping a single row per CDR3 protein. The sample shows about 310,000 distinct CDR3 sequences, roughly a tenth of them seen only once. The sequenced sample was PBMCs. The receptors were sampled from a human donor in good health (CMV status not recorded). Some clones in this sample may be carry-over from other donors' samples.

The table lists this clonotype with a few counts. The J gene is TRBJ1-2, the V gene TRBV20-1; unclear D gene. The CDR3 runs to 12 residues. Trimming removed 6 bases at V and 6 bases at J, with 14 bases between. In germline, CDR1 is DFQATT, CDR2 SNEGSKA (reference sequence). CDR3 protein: CSAQEGGNGYTF. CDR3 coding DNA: TGCAGTGCCCAAGAGGGTGGTAATGGCTACACCTTC.

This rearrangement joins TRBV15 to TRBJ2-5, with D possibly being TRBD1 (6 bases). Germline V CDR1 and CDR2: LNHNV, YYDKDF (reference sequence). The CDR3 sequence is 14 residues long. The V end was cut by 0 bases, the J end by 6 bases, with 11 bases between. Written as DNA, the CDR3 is TGTGCCACCAGCAGAGAACTGGGGGCACAGACCCAGTACTTC. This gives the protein CATSRELGAQTQYF. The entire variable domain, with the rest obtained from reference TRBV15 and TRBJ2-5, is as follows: DAMVIQNPRYQVTQFGKPVTLSCSQTLNHNVMYWYQQKSSQAPKLLFHYYDKDFNNEADTPDNFQSRRPNTSFCFLDIRSPGLGDTAMYLCATSRELGAQTQYFGPGTRLLVL.

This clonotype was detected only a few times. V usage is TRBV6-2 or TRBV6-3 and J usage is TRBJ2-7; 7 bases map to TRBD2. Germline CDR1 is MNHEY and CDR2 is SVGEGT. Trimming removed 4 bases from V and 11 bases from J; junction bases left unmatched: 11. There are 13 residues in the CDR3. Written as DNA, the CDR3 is TGTGCCAGCAGTTCCTCCGGGAGGAAGAAGGAGTACGTC. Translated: CASSSSGRKKEYV.

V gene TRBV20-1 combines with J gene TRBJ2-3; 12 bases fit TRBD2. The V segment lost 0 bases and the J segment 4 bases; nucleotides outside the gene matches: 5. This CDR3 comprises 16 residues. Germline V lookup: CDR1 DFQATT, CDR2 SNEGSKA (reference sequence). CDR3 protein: CSARDELAGGADTQYF. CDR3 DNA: TGCAGTGCTAGAGATGAACTAGCGGGGGGCGCAGATACGCAGTATTTT.

In DNA, the CDR3 is TGTGCCAGCAGCCAAGATTTGGCAGGGAGGAATGAAAAACTGTTTTTT. Amino acid sequence: CASSQDLAGRNEKLFF. V and J are TRBV3-1 and TRBJ1-4, with a possible D match to TRBD1 (5 bases). V shed 0 bases and J shed 5 bases, with 13 bases lying between them. Germline V gives CDR1 LGHDT, CDR2 YNNKEL (reference sequence). CDR3 length equals 16 residues.

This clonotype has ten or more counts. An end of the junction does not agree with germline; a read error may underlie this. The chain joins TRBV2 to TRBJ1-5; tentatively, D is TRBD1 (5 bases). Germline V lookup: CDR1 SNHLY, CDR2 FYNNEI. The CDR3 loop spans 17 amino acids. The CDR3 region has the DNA TGTGCCAGCAGCGAAGACCCGCAGGGTTTTTCCAATCAGCCCCAGCATTTT. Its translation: CASSEDPQGFSNQPQHF.

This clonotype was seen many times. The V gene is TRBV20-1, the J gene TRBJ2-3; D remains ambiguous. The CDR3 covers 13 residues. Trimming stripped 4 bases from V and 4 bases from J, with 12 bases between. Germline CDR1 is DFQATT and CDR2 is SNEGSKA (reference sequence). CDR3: CSATFGISDTQYF. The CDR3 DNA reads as TGCAGTGCTACATTCGGAATTTCAGATACGCAGTATTTT.

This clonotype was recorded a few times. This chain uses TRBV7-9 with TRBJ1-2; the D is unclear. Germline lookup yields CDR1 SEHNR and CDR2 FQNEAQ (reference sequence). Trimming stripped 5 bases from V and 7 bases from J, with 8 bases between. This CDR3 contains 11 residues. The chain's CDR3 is CASSLPGGYTF. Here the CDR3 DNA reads TGTGCCAGCAGCCTCCCTGGTGGCTACACCTTC.

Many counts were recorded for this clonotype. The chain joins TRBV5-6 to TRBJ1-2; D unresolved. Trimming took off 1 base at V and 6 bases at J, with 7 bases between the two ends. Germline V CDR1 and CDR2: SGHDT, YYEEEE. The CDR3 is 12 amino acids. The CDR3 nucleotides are TGTGCCAGCAGCTTGCAAGCGAATGGCTACACCTTC. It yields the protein CASSLQANGYTF.

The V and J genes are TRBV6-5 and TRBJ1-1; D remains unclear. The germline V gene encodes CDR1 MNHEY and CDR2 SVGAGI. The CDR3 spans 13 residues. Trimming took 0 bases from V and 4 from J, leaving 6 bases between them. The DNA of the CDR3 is TGTGCCAGCAGTTACTCGACGGTCACTGAAGCTTTCTTT. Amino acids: CASSYSTVTEAFF.

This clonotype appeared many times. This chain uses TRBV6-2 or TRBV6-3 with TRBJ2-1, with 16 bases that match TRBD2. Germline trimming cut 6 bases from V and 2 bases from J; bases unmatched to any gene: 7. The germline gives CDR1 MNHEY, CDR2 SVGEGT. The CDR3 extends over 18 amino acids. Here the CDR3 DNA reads TGTGCCAGCAGCCCTACCGGGACTAGCGGGGGGGCCTACAATGAGCAGTTCTTC. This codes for CASSPTGTSGGAYNEQFF.

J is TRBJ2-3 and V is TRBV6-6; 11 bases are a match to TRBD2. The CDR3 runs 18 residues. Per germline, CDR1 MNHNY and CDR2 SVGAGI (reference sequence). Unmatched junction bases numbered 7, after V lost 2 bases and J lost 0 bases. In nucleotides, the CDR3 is TGTGCCAGCAGTTACCGGGCTAGCGGGGGGCCGAGCACAGATACGCAGTATTTT. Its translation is CASSYRASGGPSTDTQYF.

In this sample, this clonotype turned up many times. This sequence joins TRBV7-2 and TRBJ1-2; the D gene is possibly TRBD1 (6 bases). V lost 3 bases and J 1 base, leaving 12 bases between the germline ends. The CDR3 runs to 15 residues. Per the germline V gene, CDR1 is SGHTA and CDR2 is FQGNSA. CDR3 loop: CASSFSTGFNYGYTF. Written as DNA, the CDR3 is TGTGCCAGCAGCTTTAGCACAGGGTTTAACTATGGCTACACCTTC.

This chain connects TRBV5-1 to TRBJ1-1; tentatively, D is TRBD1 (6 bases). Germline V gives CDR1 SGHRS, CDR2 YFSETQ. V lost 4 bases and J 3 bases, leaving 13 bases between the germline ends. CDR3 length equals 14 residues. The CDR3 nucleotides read TGCGCCAGCAGCGTGGACAGACCTCACACTGAAGCTTTCTTT. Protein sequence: CASSVDRPHTEAFF. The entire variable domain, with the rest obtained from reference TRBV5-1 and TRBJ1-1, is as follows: KAGVTQTPRYLIKTRGQQVTLSCSPISGHRSVSWYQQTPGQGLQFLFEYFSETQRNKGNFPGRFSGRQFSNSRSEMNVSTLELGDSALYLCASSVDRPHTEAFFGQGTRLTVV.

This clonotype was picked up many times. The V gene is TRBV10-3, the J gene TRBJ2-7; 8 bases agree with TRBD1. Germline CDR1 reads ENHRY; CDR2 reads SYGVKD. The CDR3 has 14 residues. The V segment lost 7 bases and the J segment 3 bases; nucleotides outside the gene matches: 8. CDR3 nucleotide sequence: TGTGCCATCAACGACAGGGGAGTTCTCTACGAGCAGTACGTC. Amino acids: CAINDRGVLYEQYV.

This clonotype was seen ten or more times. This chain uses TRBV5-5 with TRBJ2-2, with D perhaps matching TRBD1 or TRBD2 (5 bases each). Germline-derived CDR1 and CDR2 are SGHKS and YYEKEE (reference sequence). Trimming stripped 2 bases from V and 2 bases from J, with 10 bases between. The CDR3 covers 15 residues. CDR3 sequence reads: CASSFRGHNTGELFF. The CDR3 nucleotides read TGTGCCAGCAGCTTCCGGGGCCACAACACCGGGGAGCTGTTTTTT.

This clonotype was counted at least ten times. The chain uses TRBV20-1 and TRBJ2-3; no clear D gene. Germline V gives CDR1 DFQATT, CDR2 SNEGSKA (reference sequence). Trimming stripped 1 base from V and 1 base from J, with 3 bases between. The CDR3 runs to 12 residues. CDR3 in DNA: TGCAGTGCTAGAGGGGGCACAGATACGCAGTATTTT. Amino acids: CSARGGTDTQYF.

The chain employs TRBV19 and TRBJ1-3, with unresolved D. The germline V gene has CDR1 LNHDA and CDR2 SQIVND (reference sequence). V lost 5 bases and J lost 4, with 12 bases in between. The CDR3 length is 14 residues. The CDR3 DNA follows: TGTGCCAGTAGTGACACCGGCGGAGGAAACACCATATATTTT. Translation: CASSDTGGGNTIYF.

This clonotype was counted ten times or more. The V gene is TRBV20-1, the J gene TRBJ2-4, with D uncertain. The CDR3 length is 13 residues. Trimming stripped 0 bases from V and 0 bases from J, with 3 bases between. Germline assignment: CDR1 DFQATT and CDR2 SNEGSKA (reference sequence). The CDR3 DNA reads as TGCAGTGCTAGAGAACTAGCCAAAAACATTCAGTACTTC. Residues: CSARELAKNIQYF.

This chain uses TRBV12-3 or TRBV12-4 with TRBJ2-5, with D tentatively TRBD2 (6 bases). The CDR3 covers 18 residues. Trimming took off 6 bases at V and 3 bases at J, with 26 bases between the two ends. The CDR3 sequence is CASSLGGPFLDRKETQYF. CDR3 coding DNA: TGTGCCAGCAGCCTCGGAGGGCCTTTTCTCGACCGGAAAGAGACCCAGTACTTC.

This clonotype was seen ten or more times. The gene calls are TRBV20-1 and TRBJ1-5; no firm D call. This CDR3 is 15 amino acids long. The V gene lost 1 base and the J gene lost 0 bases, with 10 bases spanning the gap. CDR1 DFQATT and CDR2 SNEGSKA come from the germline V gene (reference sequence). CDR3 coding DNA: TGCAGTGCTAGAGGCCAGGCTTATAGCAATCAGCCCCAGCATTTT. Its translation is CSARGQAYSNQPQHF.

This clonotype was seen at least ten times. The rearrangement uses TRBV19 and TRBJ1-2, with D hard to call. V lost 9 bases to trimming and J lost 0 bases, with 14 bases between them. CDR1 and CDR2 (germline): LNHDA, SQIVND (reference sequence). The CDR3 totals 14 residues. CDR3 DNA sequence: TGTGCCAGCCAATCAGCGGGAGCTAACTATGGCTACACCTTC. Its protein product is CASQSAGANYGYTF.

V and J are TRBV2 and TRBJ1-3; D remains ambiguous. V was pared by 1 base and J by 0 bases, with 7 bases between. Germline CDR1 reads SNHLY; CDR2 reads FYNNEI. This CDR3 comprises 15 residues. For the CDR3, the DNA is TGTGCCAGCAGTGAAGTATCCGGCTCTGGAAACACCATATATTTT. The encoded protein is CASSEVSGSGNTIYF.

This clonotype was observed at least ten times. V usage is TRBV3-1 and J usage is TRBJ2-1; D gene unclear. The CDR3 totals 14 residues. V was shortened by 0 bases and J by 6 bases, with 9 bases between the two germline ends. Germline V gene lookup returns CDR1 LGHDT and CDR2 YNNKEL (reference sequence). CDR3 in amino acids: CASSQDPTSNEQFF. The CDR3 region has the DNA TGTGCCAGCAGCCAAGATCCGACGAGCAATGAGCAGTTCTTC.

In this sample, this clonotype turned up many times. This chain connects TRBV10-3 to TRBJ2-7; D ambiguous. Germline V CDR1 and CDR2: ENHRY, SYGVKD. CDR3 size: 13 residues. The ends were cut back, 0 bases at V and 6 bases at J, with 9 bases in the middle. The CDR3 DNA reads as TGTGCCATCAGTGAGTCTTCTCCGGGCGAGCAGTACTTC. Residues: CAISESSPGEQYF.

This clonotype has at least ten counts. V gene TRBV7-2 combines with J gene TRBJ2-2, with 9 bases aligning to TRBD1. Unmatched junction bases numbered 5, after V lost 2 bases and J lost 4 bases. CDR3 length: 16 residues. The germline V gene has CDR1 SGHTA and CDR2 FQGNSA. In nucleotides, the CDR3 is TGTGCCAGCAGCTTATCCGGGACAGGGAGCACCGGGGAGCTGTTTTTT. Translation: CASSLSGTGSTGELFF.

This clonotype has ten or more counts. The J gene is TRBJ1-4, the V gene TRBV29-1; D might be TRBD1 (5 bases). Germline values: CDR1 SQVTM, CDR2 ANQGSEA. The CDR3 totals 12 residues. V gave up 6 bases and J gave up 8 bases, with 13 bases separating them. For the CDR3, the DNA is TGCAGCGTCGGGACCTCCGGGGAAAAACTGTTTTTT. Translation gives CSVGTSGEKLFF.

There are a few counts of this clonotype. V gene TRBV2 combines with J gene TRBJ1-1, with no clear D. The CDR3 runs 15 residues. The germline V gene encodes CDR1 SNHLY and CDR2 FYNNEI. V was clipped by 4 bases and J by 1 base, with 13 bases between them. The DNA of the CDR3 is TGTGCCAGCAGTGGCCAGGAGGGTAAGAACACTGAAGCTTTCTTT. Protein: CASSGQEGKNTEAFF.

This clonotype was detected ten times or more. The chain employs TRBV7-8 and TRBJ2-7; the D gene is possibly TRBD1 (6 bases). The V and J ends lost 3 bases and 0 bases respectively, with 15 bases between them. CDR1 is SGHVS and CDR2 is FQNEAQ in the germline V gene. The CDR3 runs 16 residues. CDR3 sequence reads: CASSLVQGPSSYEQYV. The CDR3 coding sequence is TGTGCCAGCAGCTTGGTACAGGGACCCAGCTCCTACGAGCAGTACGTC.